The sequence of this TCR beta chain was determined in a study of response to subunit inactivated influenza vaccine. Per the germline V gene, CDR1 is MNHNS and CDR2 is SASEGT. The J segment lost 4 bases and the V segment lost 2 bases, leaving 11 bases of the junction unmatched. This CDR3 spans 17 amino acids. TCRdb re-called the RT-PCR reads through MiXCR, storing one row per CDR3 protein. This sample has hundreds of thousands of distinct CDR3 sequences; 11% to 15% occur once, and the top ten carry 5.5% to 7%. This clonotype was seen a few times. This chain uses TRBV6-1 with TRBJ1-5; the match to TRBD1 covers 7 bases. The material sequenced was PBMCs from blood, taken approximately 15 days before vaccination. The sequence was obtained from a man aged 50-60 years who received an inactivated influenza vaccine. CDR3 in amino acids: CASSEYSAGQLNQPQHF. In DNA, the CDR3 is TGTGCCAGCAGTGAATATTCTGCGGGACAGCTTAATCAGCCCCAGCATTTT.